These 20 T cell receptor beta chains came from one sample sequenced in a study of blood T cells in healthy people across ages. The second PCR ran roughly 7 to 12 cycles with a sample-barcoded 5' primer and J-beta primers. TCRdb itself ran the 5' RACE reads through MiXCR, one entry per CDR3 protein. The table records more than 500,000 distinct CDR3 sequences, approximately 30% of them present only once. Material for sequencing was blood. The receptors were sampled from a woman in her seventies in good health.

In its sample, this clonotype was seen a few times. J is TRBJ2-5 and V is TRBV5-1, with TRBD2 matching 10 bases. V trimming: 3 bases; J trimming: 0 bases; junction bases outside the gene matches: 2. Germline CDR1 and CDR2: SGHRS and YFSETQ. The length of the CDR3 is 15 residues. This CDR3 is CASSSLAGYQETQYF. In DNA, the CDR3 is TGCGCCAGCAGCTCACTAGCGGGGTACCAAGAGACCCAGTACTTC.

Notes on this clonotype: Likely a read error: the CDR3 ends without its conserved phenylalanine or tryptophan. The CDR3 is CASTSRRASTDTQYC. The DNA of the CDR3 is TGTGCCAGCACTTCCAGAAGGGCTAGCACAGATACGCAGTATTGT. V and J are TRBV6-2 or TRBV6-3 and TRBJ2-3; D is unclear. Germline-derived CDR1 and CDR2 are MNHEY and SVGEGT. Trimming stripped 7 bases from V and 0 bases from J, with 14 bases between. This CDR3 is built from 15 residues.

There are a few counts of this clonotype. The chain employs TRBV5-1 and TRBJ2-3, with 9 nucleotides matching TRBD1. V shed 0 bases, J shed 10 bases, and the junction held 3 bases outside the gene matches. This CDR3 has 13 residues. Germline V gene data show CDR1 as SGHRS and CDR2 as YFSETQ. The CDR3 bases are TGCGCCAGCAGCTTGGGTAACAGGGGGCCGCAGTATTTT. Translating gives CASSLGNRGPQYF. The complete variable domain, with remaining parts taken from reference TRBV5-1 and TRBJ2-3, reads KAGVTQTPRYLIKTRGQQVTLSCSPISGHRSVSWYQQTPGQGLQFLFEYFSETQRNKGNFPGRFSGRQFSNSRSEMNVSTLELGDSALYLCASSLGNRGPQYFGPGTRLTVL.

The V call is TRBV18, the J call TRBJ1-5; the D gene is possibly TRBD1 (5 bases). The V end was cut by 2 bases, the J end by 3 bases, with 11 bases between. The CDR3 contains 15 residues. From germline, CDR1 is KGHSH and CDR2 LQKENI. CDR3 region: CASSPGSGNNQPQHF. The CDR3 coding sequence is TGTGCCAGCTCACCAGGGTCAGGGAACAATCAGCCCCAGCATTTT. The full variable domain, rest sourced from reference TRBV18 and TRBJ1-5, is NAGVMQNPRHLVRRRGQEARLRCSPMKGHSHVYWYRQLPEEGLKFMVYLQKENIIDESGMPKERFSAEFPKEGPSILRIQQVVRGDSAAYFCASSPGSGNNQPQHFGDGTRLSIL.

The chain is built from TRBV29-1 and TRBJ1-1; 9 nucleotides line up with TRBD1. The V and J ends lost 3 bases and 4 bases, in that order; junction bases with no gene match: 3. Looked up from germline, CDR1 is SQVTM and CDR2 is ANQGSEA. The CDR3 covers 13 residues. In DNA, the CDR3 is TGCAGCGTTGAGAAGGACAGGGGCACTGAAGCTTTCTTT. Translation gives CSVEKDRGTEAFF.

There are a few counts of this clonotype. The chain employs TRBV3-1 and TRBJ1-1; D remains ambiguous. Germline V lookup: CDR1 LGHDT, CDR2 YNNKEL (reference sequence). This CDR3 comprises 11 residues. V was pared by 5 bases and J by 11 bases, with 12 bases between. DNA for the CDR3: TGTGCCAGCAGCAAGGTCGGTCAGGCTTTCTTT. Translation gives CASSKVGQAFF.

The rearrangement uses TRBV5-1 and TRBJ1-4; 7 nucleotides line up with TRBD1. The CDR3 spans 15 residues. V lost 4 bases and J lost 7; bases outside the gene matches: 10. The V gene's germline CDR1 is SGHRS and CDR2 YFSETQ. The CDR3 sequence is CASSATGFRSEKLFF. The CDR3, as DNA: TGCGCCAGCAGCGCGACAGGGTTTCGGAGTGAAAAACTGTTTTTT.

The rearrangement links TRBV20-1 to TRBJ2-4, with TRBD2 identical over 14 bases. The CDR3 sequence is 18 residues long. The germline gives CDR1 DFQATT, CDR2 SNEGSKA (reference sequence). V shed 3 bases and J 0 bases; nucleotides not matched to a gene: 7. The chain's CDR3 is CSASNRLAGGLAKNIQYF. In DNA form, the CDR3 reads TGCAGTGCTAGTAATAGACTAGCGGGGGGGTTAGCCAAAAACATTCAGTACTTC.

In the case of this clonotype: Mismatch with germline at one junction end may stem from a read error. The chain joins TRBV29-1 to TRBJ2-1; perhaps TRBD2 as D (5 bases). The germline CDR1 and CDR2 sequences are SQVTM and ANQGSEA. The CDR3 is 15 residues long. The CDR3 coding sequence is TGCAACGTTGAAGGAGGTACTACTATCTACAATGAGCAGTTCTTC. Translating gives CNVEGGTTIYNEQFF.

This clonotype was seen only a few times. CDR3 protein: CASSTGTEYEQYF. Here the CDR3 DNA reads TGTGCCAGCTCAACAGGGACAGAGTACGAGCAGTACTTC. V and J are TRBV18 and TRBJ2-7; 7 nucleotides line up with TRBD1. In germline, CDR1 is KGHSH, CDR2 LQKENI. Trimming took 5 bases from V and 4 from J; bases not matched to a gene: 5. There are 13 residues in the CDR3.

V and J are TRBV6-5 and TRBJ2-7; TRBD2 is a possible D gene (5 bases). Germline assignment: CDR1 MNHEY and CDR2 SVGAGI. Trimming shortened V by 2 bases and J by 1 base, and 12 bases separated the two germline ends. The length of the CDR3 is 15 residues. CDR3 loop: CASSYGGGPSYEQYF. As DNA, the CDR3 is TGTGCCAGCAGTTACGGTGGAGGACCTTCCTACGAGCAGTACTTC.

The chain is built from TRBV25-1 and TRBJ1-2, with unresolved D. The V gene lost 11 bases and the J gene lost 8 bases, with 12 bases spanning the gap. The CDR3 extends over 10 amino acids. Per germline, CDR1 MGHDK and CDR2 SYGVNS. For the CDR3, the DNA is TGTGCCTGCTTCTACCTCGGCTACACCTTC. Its protein is CACFYLGYTF.

This clonotype was seen a handful of times. The chain is built from TRBV12-3 or TRBV12-4 and TRBJ2-1; 11 bases are a match to TRBD2. Trimming took 5 bases from V and 5 from J; bases not matched to a gene: 5. The CDR3 has 15 amino acids. The DNA of the CDR3 is TGTGCCAGCAGTCGACTAGCGGGGTCCCACAATGAGCAGTTCTTC. Protein sequence: CASSRLAGSHNEQFF.

There are a few counts of this clonotype. The genes are TRBV29-1 and TRBJ2-1, with D maybe TRBD2 (5 bases). Looked up from germline, CDR1 is SQVTM and CDR2 is ANQGSEA. This CDR3 spans 12 amino acids. The V end lost 2 bases, the J end lost 7 bases, and 9 bases lay between the germline ends. The CDR3 DNA reads as TGCAGCGTTGAAATTAGCGCGAATGAGCAGTTCTTC. Translation gives CSVEISANEQFF.

This clonotype showed up just a few times. V and J are TRBV12-3 or TRBV12-4 and TRBJ2-3; no reliable D call. The CDR3 has 12 residues. Trimming shortened V by 8 bases and J by 7 bases, and 13 bases separated the two germline ends. CDR3 in amino acids: CASGPRGNTQYF. Here the CDR3 DNA reads TGTGCCAGCGGTCCCCGCGGAAATACGCAGTATTTT.

This clonotype has a handful of counts. This chain connects TRBV15 to TRBJ2-3; TRBD2 matches 7 bases. Trimming took 3 bases from V and 6 from J; bases not matched to a gene: 9. This CDR3 is built from 15 residues. CDR1 is LNHNV, CDR2 YYDKDF, per germline (reference sequence). CDR3 amino acids: CATSRSRKGGDTQYF. Here the CDR3 DNA reads TGTGCCACCAGCAGGTCCAGGAAGGGAGGGGATACGCAGTATTTT.

The chain joins TRBV20-1 to TRBJ2-3; 9 bases match TRBD2. V trimming: 0 bases; J trimming: 6 bases; junction bases outside the gene matches: 13. This CDR3 region has 17 residues. The V gene's germline CDR1 is DFQATT and CDR2 SNEGSKA (reference sequence). CDR3 in amino acids: CSARDRGRGGFLDTQYF. For the CDR3, the DNA is TGCAGTGCTAGAGATCGGGGGCGGGGGGGCTTCCTGGATACGCAGTATTTT.

This clonotype was counted between two and nine times. In nucleotides, the CDR3 is TGCAGCGTTGAAGCCTGGACGGGGAACACTGAAGCTTTCTTT. This gives the protein CSVEAWTGNTEAFF. The chain is built from TRBV29-1 and TRBJ1-1; the D is unclear. Germline lookup yields CDR1 SQVTM and CDR2 ANQGSEA. The CDR3 runs 14 residues. The V gene lost 1 base and the J gene lost 1 base, with 10 bases spanning the gap. Complete variable domain (other parts from reference TRBV29-1 and TRBJ1-1): SAVISQKPSRDICQRGTSLTIQCQVDSQVTMMFWYRQQPGQSLTLIATANQGSEATYESGFVIDKFPISRPNLTFSTLTVSNMSPEDSSIYLCSVEAWTGNTEAFFGQGTRLTVV.

This clonotype has a handful of counts. Here the CDR3 reads CSVYWQSGANEKLFF. The CDR3 nucleotides are TGCAGCGTTTATTGGCAGTCGGGAGCTAATGAAAAACTGTTTTTT. The chain carries TRBV29-1 and TRBJ1-4, with D unresolved. The CDR3 sequence is 15 residues long. CDR1 and CDR2 (germline): SQVTM, ANQGSEA. V lost 5 bases to trimming and J lost 3 bases, with 16 bases between them.

The chain couples TRBV7-2 to TRBJ1-1; D may be TRBD1 (5 bases). CDR3 length: 15 residues. Germline values: CDR1 SGHTA, CDR2 FQGNSA. Trimming stripped 3 bases from V and 1 base from J, with 12 bases between. DNA for the CDR3: TGTGCCAGCAGCTTGAGGGGTGGTACGAACACTGAAGCTTTCTTT. As protein: CASSLRGGTNTEAFF.